Each of the 18 T cell receptor beta chains below was sequenced from the same sample in a study of T cells after posttransplantation cyclophosphamide. Using immunoSEQ multiplex PCR, the repertoire was profiled, and TCRdb retains in-frame clones only, with some absent. The profile shows tens of thousands of clones, 75% to 95% of them singletons. The naive gate required viable CD3+CD4+ or CD3+CD8+ cells with CCR7+CD45RA+CD45RO-CD95-CD27+CD28+ phenotype. The sequenced sample consisted of naive CD4+ T cells sorted from blood. The receptors come from a man in his thirties or forties in good health and a related stem cell transplant donor.

This rearrangement joins TRBV9 to TRBJ2-3; 8 bases agree with TRBD2. With V trimmed by 2 bases and J by 0 bases, 5 bases remained unmatched. From germline, CDR1 is SGDLS and CDR2 YYNGEE. The CDR3 covers 16 residues. The DNA for the CDR3 is TGTGCCAGCAGCGTTACTAGCGGATCTAGCACAGATACGCAGTATTTT. It yields the protein CASSVTSGSSTDTQYF.

This chain connects TRBV20-1 to TRBJ1-2; D is undetermined. The V and J ends lost 5 bases and 6 bases respectively, with 10 bases between them. Germline V gene sequence: CDR1 DFQATT, CDR2 SNEGSKA (reference sequence). This CDR3 is built from 11 residues. The CDR3 reads CSAWAVDGYTF. In DNA form, the CDR3 reads TGCAGTGCTTGGGCAGTCGATGGCTACACCTTC.

The chain carries TRBV5-1 and TRBJ2-3; 15 bases agree with TRBD2. The CDR3 has 16 amino acids. The germline V gene has CDR1 SGHRS and CDR2 YFSETQ. V was clipped by 0 bases and J by 6 bases; unmatched bases: 2. As DNA, the CDR3 is TGCGCCAGCAGCTTGGACGGGACTAGCGGGGGGGATACGCAGTATTTT. This gives the protein CASSLDGTSGGDTQYF.

In this sample, this clone turned up once. V is TRBV7-8 and J is TRBJ1-4; 8 bases align to TRBD1. Germline CDR1 SGHVS, CDR2 FQNEAQ. The CDR3 has 14 amino acids. V lost 6 bases to trimming and J lost 7 bases; unmatched junction nucleotides: 7. In DNA form, the CDR3 reads TGTGCCAGCAGGGCAGGGGGCGGGAGTGAAAAACTGTTTTTT. Translation: CASRAGGGSEKLFF.

The rearrangement uses TRBV5-6 and TRBJ1-6; TRBD1 matches 8 bases. With V trimmed by 3 bases and J by 9 bases, 5 bases remained unmatched. CDR3 length equals 14 residues. The germline V gene encodes CDR1 SGHDT and CDR2 YYEEEE. CDR3 in amino acids: CASSSGGRVSPLHF. For the CDR3, the DNA is TGTGCCAGCAGCTCAGGGGGCCGGGTTTCACCCCTCCACTTT.

The rearrangement links TRBV5-1 to TRBJ2-3; tentatively, D is TRBD1 (5 bases). The CDR3 runs 15 residues. Germline loops: CDR1 SGHRS, CDR2 YFSETQ. With 3 bases removed from V and 2 bases from J, the gap between germline ends came to 13 bases. The CDR3 spells CASSSDSTHTDTQYF. The CDR3 DNA reads TGCGCCAGCAGCTCCGACAGTACTCACACAGATACGCAGTATTTT.

The genes are TRBV18 and TRBJ1-1; weak D call: TRBD1 (6 bases). Germline assignment: CDR1 KGHSH and CDR2 LQKENI. V was cut by 3 bases and J by 3 bases, with 11 bases left in between. The CDR3 runs to 14 residues. The CDR3 spells CASSPQGQDTEAFF. The DNA for the CDR3 is TGTGCCAGCTCACCGCAGGGGCAGGACACTGAAGCTTTCTTT.

This chain connects TRBV4-3 to TRBJ1-1, with D unresolved. V lost 3 bases, J lost 5 bases, and 10 bases lay in between. CDR1 is LGHNA, CDR2 YSLEER, per germline. The CDR3 has 13 residues. The CDR3 region is CASSQLSGTEAFF. For the CDR3, the DNA is TGCGCCAGCAGCCAGTTATCAGGTACTGAAGCTTTCTTT.

This chain connects TRBV5-1 to TRBJ2-2; possible D gene TRBD1, 6 bases. This CDR3 has 16 amino acids. Germline V gene data show CDR1 as SGHRS and CDR2 as YFSETQ. The V and J ends lost 4 bases and 1 base respectively, with 14 bases between them. CDR3 protein: CASSPVGAMNTGELFF. CDR3 DNA: TGCGCCAGCAGCCCAGTGGGGGCCATGAACACCGGGGAGCTGTTTTTT. Supplemented by reference TRBV5-1 and TRBJ2-2, the full variable domain reads KAGVTQTPRYLIKTRGQQVTLSCSPISGHRSVSWYQQTPGQGLQFLFEYFSETQRNKGNFPGRFSGRQFSNSRSEMNVSTLELGDSALYLCASSPVGAMNTGELFFGEGSRLTVL.

The chain is built from TRBV5-1 and TRBJ1-6; unclear D gene. The CDR3 is 16 residues long. Germline values: CDR1 SGHRS, CDR2 YFSETQ. The germline V and J ends were trimmed by 0 bases and 0 bases, with 7 bases remaining between them. The CDR3 DNA follows: TGCGCCAGCAGCTTGGCCCGGAGCTCCTATAATTCACCCCTCCACTTT. It translates to CASSLARSSYNSPLHF.

This chain uses TRBV28 with TRBJ1-2, with TRBD1 identical over 7 bases. The germline gives CDR1 MDHEN, CDR2 SYDVKM. Germline trimming cut 1 base from V and 4 bases from J; bases unmatched to any gene: 3. The CDR3 covers 14 residues. The CDR3 here is CASSLLDRVYGYTF. In DNA, the CDR3 is TGTGCCAGCAGTTTATTAGACAGGGTCTATGGCTACACCTTC.

The genes are TRBV7-9 and TRBJ1-1, with a possible D match to TRBD1 (6 bases). Germline CDR1 is SEHNR and CDR2 is FQNEAQ (reference sequence). Trimming stripped 1 base from V and 1 base from J, with 7 bases between. The CDR3 totals 14 residues. This CDR3 reads CASSLGRGNTEAFF. In nucleotides, the CDR3 is TGTGCCAGCAGCTTAGGCAGGGGGAACACTGAAGCTTTCTTT.

The chain couples TRBV15 to TRBJ1-2, with 7 bases identical to TRBD1. V was pared by 0 bases and J by 0 bases, with 4 bases of the junction left unmatched. The CDR3 spans 16 residues. Germline CDR1 and CDR2: LNHNV and YYDKDF (reference sequence). CDR3 loop: CATSRDGTATNYGYTF. CDR3 nucleotide sequence: TGTGCCACCAGCAGAGACGGGACAGCCACTAACTATGGCTACACCTTC.

V usage is TRBV19 and J usage is TRBJ1-5; TRBD1 matches 9 bases. Germline CDR1 LNHDA, CDR2 SQIVND (reference sequence). The CDR3 contains 13 residues. The trim removed 6 bases at V and 6 bases at J, leaving 3 bases unmatched. CDR3 DNA: TGTGCCAGTAGGGGACAGGGAAGTCAGCCCCAGCATTTT. Protein product: CASRGQGSQPQHF.

V is TRBV14 and J is TRBJ2-7; 10 bases align to TRBD1. This CDR3 spans 15 amino acids. The trim removed 5 bases at V and 2 bases at J, leaving 6 bases unmatched. Germline CDR1 reads SGHDN; CDR2 reads FVKESK. CDR3 bases: TGTGCCAGCAGCTGGGGACAGGGGTTAACCTACGAGCAGTACTTC. Protein product: CASSWGQGLTYEQYF. Full variable domain (remainder filled in from reference TRBV14 and TRBJ2-7): EAGVTQFPSHSVIEKGQTVTLRCDPISGHDNLYWYRRVMGKEIKFLLHFVKESKQDESGMPNNRFLAERTGGTYSTLKVQPAELEDSGVYFCASSWGQGLTYEQYFGPGTRLTVT.

This clone has a single count. This chain uses TRBV9 with TRBJ2-1; D uncertain. The ends were cut back, 7 bases at V and 0 bases at J, with 11 bases in the middle. Germline V gene data show CDR1 as SGDLS and CDR2 as YYNGEE. The CDR3 covers 14 residues. The CDR3 bases are TGTGCCAGCGCTGCGAGGTCCTCCTACAATGAGCAGTTCTTC. It translates to CASAARSSYNEQFF.

The chain recombines TRBV5-4 with TRBJ1-1; 8 nucleotides agree with TRBD1. The germline V gene has CDR1 SGHNT and CDR2 YYREEE (reference sequence). V was clipped by 4 bases and J by 1 base; unmatched bases: 6. The CDR3 spans 15 residues. The CDR3 DNA reads TGTGCCAGCAGCCGCCGGACAGGGACGAACACTGAAGCTTTCTTT. Translation gives CASSRRTGTNTEAFF.

V is TRBV11-2 and J is TRBJ1-6, with no clear D. The CDR3 length is 14 residues. Per the germline V gene, CDR1 is SGHAT and CDR2 is FQNNGV. V lost 1 base and J 9 bases, leaving 10 bases between the germline ends. Here the CDR3 reads CASSLGSTGSPLHF. The CDR3 bases are TGTGCCAGCAGCTTAGGATCGACTGGTTCACCCCTCCACTTT.